The 9 T cell receptor delta chains below were found in one sample sequenced in a study of Vδ1+ human thymocytes. Overall study findings and caveats: Thymic TRG and TRD repertoires appeared highly polyclonal.

No antigen is known for these receptors. RNA was extracted from the cells and then reverse transcribed. Multiplex PCR used pooled V-gene forward primers and a constant-region reverse primer to amplify CDR3s. TCRdb repeated clone calling on the multiplex PCR reads with CATT. The sample consists of about 50,000 delta-chain clones, more than 12% of them appearing once. Sequencing used Vdelta1+ gamma-delta thymocytes from the thymus. Documented subset: FACS-sorted CD3+ TCRalphabeta- TCRVdelta1+ TCRVdelta2- thymocytes. These receptors all come from a girl under two years old who had congenital heart surgery.

V usage is TRDV1 and J usage is TRDJ1; 8 positions match TRDD3. Germline CDR1 TSWWSYY, CDR2 QGS. The CDR3 contains 17 residues. Trimming cost V 6 bases and J 0 bases; bases outside gene matches: 12. CDR3 DNA: TGTGCTCTTGGAAAAAAGGCTGGGGGACCGTACACCGATAAACTCATCTTT. As protein: CALGKKAGGPYTDKLIF.

The rearrangement uses TRDV1 and TRDJ1, with a possible D match to TRDD3 (5 bases). The germline CDR1 and CDR2 sequences are TSWWSYY and QGS. Deletions cut 1 base from V and 10 bases from J, with 19 bases between. The CDR3 extends over 15 amino acids. CDR3 in DNA: TGTGCTCTTGGGGAACCTACCTTGCCTCCGGGGAGACTCATCTTT. It specifies CALGEPTLPPGRLIF.

As to this clone: One junction end disagrees with the germline gene, perhaps due to a read error. The same CDR3 is also encoded by other DNA sequences in this sample. This sequence joins TRDV1 and TRDJ1; TRDD3 aligns across 7 bases. CDR1 TSWWSYY and CDR2 QGS come from the germline V gene. This CDR3 spans 13 amino acids. The CDR3 region is CALGLDGYGQLIF. The CDR3 DNA reads TGTGCTCTTGGGCTAGATGGATACGGACAACTCATCTTC.

There are many counts of this clone. This chain connects TRDV2 to TRDJ1, with TRDD3 matching over 8 bases. Germline CDR1 GEAIGNYY, CDR2 EKD. V lost 5 bases, J lost 0 bases, and 19 bases stayed unmatched. The CDR3 length is 19 residues. CDR3 DNA: TGTGCCTGTGCCAAAACTCGACGGGGATACAGGACTGACACCGATAAACTCATCTTT. Residues: CACAKTRRGYRTDTDKLIF.

This clone was counted a few times. The chain carries TRDV1 and TRDJ1, with D maybe TRDD3 (5 bases). Germline CDR1 reads TSWWSYY; CDR2 reads QGS. The CDR3 sequence is 19 residues long. V was trimmed by 3 bases and J by 2 bases, leaving 25 bases between them. DNA for the CDR3: TGTGCTCTTGGGGACCTTTCCCTCTCAGTACGCGGGATGACCGATAAACTCATCTTT. It yields the protein CALGDLSLSVRGMTDKLIF.

The chain uses TRDV1 and TRDJ1; 9 bases align to TRDD3. This CDR3 has 17 residues. Germline V gene lookup returns CDR1 TSWWSYY and CDR2 QGS. The V and J ends lost 1 base and 0 bases, in that order; junction bases with no gene match: 6. CDR3 nucleotide sequence: TGTGCTCTTGGGGAACGTACTGGGGGACGGTACACCGATAAACTCATCTTT. It encodes CALGERTGGRYTDKLIF.

This clone showed up just a few times. V gene TRDV1 combines with J gene TRDJ1; 12 bases are a match to TRDD3. This CDR3 contains 21 residues. V trimming: 1 base; J trimming: 0 bases; junction bases outside the gene matches: 15. Germline lookup yields CDR1 TSWWSYY and CDR2 QGS. The CDR3 is CALGERYPGGYDERYTDKLIF. The DNA for the CDR3 is TGTGCTCTTGGGGAACGCTACCCTGGGGGATACGACGAGAGGTACACCGATAAACTCATCTTT.

This clone was found a few times. The rearrangement links TRDV1 to TRDJ1, with TRDD3 identical over 13 bases. Germline V gene data show CDR1 as TSWWSYY and CDR2 as QGS. The CDR3 consists of 27 residues. The J segment lost 0 bases and the V segment lost 11 bases, leaving 42 bases of the junction unmatched. This CDR3 reads CALRGSPLLGDTAGPIRQCLYTDKLIF. The CDR3 DNA reads as TGTGCTTTACGGGGTAGTCCTTTACTGGGGGATACGGCCGGCCCCATCAGGCAGTGTCTGTACACCGATAAACTCATCTTT.

This chain links TRDV1 with TRDJ1; 7 nucleotides line up with TRDD3. Unmatched junction bases numbered 13, after V lost 0 bases and J lost 0 bases. The CDR3 totals 19 residues. Germline assignment: CDR1 TSWWSYY and CDR2 QGS. The CDR3 here is CALGELPCAGGMYTDKLIF. The CDR3 DNA follows: TGTGCTCTTGGGGAACTGCCCTGTGCTGGGGGGATGTACACCGATAAACTCATCTTT.